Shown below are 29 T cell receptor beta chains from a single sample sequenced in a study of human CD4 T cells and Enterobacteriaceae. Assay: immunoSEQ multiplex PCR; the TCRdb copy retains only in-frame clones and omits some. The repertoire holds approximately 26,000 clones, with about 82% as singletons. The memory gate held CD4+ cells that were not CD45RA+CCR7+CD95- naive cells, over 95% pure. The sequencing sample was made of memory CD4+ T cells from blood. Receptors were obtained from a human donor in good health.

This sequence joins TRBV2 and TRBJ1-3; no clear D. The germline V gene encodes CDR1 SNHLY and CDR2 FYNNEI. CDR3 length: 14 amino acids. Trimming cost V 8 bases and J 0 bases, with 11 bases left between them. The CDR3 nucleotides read TGTGCCAGCGCGAGTGCCCTCTCTGGAAACACCATATATTTT. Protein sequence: CASASALSGNTIYF. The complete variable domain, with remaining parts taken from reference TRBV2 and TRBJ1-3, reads EPEVTQTPSHQVTQMGQEVILRCVPISNHLYFYWYRQILGQKVEFLVSFYNNEISEKSEIFDDQFSVERPDGSNFTLKIRSTKLEDSAMYFCASASALSGNTIYFGEGSWLTVV.

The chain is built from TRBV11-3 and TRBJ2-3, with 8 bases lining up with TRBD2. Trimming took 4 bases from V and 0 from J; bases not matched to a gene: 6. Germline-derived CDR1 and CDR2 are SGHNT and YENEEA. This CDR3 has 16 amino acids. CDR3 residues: CASSSGGRGSTDTQYF. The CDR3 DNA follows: TGTGCCAGCAGCTCGGGGGGGCGTGGGAGCACAGATACGCAGTATTTT.

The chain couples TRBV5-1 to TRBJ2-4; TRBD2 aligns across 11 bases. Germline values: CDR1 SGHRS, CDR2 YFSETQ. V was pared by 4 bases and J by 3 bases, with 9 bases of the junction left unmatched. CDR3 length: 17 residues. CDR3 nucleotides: TGCGCCAGCAGCCCCGGGGAGCTAGCGGGAGGCAAAAACATTCAGTACTTC. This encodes CASSPGELAGGKNIQYF.

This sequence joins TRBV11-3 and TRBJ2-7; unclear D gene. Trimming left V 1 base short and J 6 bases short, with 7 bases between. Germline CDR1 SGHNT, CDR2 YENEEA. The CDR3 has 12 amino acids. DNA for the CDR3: TGTGCCAGCAGCTTAGTTTGGGGCGAGCAGTACTTC. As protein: CASSLVWGEQYF. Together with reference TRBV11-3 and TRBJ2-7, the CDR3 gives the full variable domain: EAGVVQSPRYKIIEKKQPVAFWCNPISGHNTLYWYLQNLGQGPELLIRYENEEAVDDSQLPKDRFSAERLKGVDSTLKIQPAELGDSAVYLCASSLVWGEQYFGPGTRLTVT.

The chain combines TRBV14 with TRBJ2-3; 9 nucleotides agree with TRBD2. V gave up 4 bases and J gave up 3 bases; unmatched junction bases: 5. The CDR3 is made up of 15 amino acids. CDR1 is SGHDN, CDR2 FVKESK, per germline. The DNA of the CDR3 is TGTGCCAGCAGCCCACAAGCGGGAGGAACAGATACGCAGTATTTT. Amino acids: CASSPQAGGTDTQYF.

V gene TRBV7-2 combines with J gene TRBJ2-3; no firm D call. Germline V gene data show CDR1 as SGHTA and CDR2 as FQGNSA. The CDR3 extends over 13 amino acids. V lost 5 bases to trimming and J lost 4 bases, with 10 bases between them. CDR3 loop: CASSPRQADTQYF. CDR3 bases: TGTGCCAGCAGCCCAAGACAAGCAGATACGCAGTATTTT.

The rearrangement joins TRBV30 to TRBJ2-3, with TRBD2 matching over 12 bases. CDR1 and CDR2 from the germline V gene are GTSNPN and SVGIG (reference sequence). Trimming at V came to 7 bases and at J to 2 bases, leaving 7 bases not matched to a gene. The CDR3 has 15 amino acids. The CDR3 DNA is TGTGCCTTCCGACTAGCGGGGGCTTACACAGATACGCAGTATTTT. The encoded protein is CAFRLAGAYTDTQYF. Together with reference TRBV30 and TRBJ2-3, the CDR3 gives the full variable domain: SQTIHQWPATLVQPVGSPLSLECTVEGTSNPNLYWYRQAAGRGLQLLFYSVGIGQISSEVPQNLSASRPQDRQFILSSKKLLLSDSGFYLCAFRLAGAYTDTQYFGPGTRLTVL.

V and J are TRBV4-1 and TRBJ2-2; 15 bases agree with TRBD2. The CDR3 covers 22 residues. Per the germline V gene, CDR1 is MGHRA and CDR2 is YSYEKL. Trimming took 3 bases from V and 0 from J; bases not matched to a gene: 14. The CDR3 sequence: CASSQTWTRTSGGVTNTGELFF. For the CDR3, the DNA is TGCGCCAGCAGCCAGACCTGGACCCGGACTAGCGGGGGGGTTACGAACACCGGGGAGCTGTTTTTT.

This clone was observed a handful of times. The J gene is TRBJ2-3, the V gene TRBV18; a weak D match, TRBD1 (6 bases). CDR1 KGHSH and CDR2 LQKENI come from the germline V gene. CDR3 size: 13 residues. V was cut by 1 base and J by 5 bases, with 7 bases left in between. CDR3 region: CASSPQGEDTQYF. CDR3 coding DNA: TGTGCCAGCTCACCACAGGGGGAAGATACGCAGTATTTT.

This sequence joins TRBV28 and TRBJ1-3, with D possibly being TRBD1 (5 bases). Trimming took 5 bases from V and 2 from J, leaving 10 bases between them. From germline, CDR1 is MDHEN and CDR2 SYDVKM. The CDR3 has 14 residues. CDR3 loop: CASSPRQTGNTIYF. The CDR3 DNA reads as TGTGCCAGCAGTCCCCGACAGACTGGAAACACCATATATTTT.

The CDR3 DNA reads as TGCGCCAGCAGCCTACCCGATTTAGGGGCGGGGCTAATAGGAAACACCATATATTTT. Translation gives CASSLPDLGAGLIGNTIYF. The chain has TRBV5-1 and TRBJ1-3, with D perhaps matching TRBD1 (5 bases). Germline values: CDR1 SGHRS, CDR2 YFSETQ. V lost 4 bases, J lost 4 bases, and 27 bases lay in between. This CDR3 comprises 19 residues.

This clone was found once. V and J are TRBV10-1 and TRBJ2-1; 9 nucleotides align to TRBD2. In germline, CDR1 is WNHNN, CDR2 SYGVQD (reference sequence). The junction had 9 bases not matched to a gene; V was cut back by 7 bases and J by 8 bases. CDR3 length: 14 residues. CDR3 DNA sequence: TGCGCCAGCACCGCCGGGACTAGCTTCCATGAGCAGTTCTTC. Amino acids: CASTAGTSFHEQFF.

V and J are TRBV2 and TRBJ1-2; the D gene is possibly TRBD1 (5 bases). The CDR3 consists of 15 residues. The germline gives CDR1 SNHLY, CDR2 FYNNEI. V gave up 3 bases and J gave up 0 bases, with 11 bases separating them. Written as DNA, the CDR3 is TGTGCCAGCAGTGATTGGGTCAGGGCTAACTATGGCTACACCTTC. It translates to CASSDWVRANYGYTF.

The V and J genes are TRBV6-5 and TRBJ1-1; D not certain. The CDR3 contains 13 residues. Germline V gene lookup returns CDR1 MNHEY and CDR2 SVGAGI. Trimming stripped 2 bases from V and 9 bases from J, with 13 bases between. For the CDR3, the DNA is TGTGCCAGCAGTTACCAGGCGGGAACCAAAGCTTTCTTT. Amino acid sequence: CASSYQAGTKAFF.

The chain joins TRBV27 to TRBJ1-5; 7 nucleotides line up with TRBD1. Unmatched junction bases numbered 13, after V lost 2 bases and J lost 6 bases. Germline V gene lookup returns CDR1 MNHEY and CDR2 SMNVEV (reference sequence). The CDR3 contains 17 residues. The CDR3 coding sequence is TGTGCCAGCAGTTTAAAACCGGACCCTACAGGGGCTCAGCCCCAGCATTTT. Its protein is CASSLKPDPTGAQPQHF.

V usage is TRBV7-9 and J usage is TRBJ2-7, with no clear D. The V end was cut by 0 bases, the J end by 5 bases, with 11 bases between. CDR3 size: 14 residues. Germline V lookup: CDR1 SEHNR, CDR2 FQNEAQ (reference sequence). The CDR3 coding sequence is TGTGCCAGCAGCTTAGCTGGGTTCGGCGACGAGCAGTACTTC. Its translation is CASSLAGFGDEQYF.

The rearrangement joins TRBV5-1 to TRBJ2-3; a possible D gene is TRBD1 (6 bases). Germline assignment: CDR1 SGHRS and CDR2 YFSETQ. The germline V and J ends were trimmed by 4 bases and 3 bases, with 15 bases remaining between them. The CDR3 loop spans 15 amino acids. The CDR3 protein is CASSPGQTRTDTQYF. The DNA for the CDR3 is TGCGCCAGCAGCCCAGGACAGACGAGAACAGATACGCAGTATTTT.

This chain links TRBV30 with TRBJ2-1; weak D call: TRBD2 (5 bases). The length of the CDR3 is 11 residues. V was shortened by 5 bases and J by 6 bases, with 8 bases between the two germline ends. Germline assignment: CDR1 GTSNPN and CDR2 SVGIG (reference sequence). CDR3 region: CAWGTSNEQFF. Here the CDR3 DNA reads TGTGCCTGGGGTACTAGCAATGAGCAGTTCTTC.

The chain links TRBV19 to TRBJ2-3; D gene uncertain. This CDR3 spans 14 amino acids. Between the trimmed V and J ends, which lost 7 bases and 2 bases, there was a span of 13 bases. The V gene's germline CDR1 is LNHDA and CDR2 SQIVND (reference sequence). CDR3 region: CASTPTQFTDTQYF. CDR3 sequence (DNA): TGTGCCAGTACCCCCACTCAATTCACAGATACGCAGTATTTT.

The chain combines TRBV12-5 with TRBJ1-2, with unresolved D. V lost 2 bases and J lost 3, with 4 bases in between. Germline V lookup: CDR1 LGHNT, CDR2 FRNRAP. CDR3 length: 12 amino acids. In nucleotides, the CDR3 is TGTGCTAGTGGTTTGTGGGACTATGGCTACACCTTC. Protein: CASGLWDYGYTF.

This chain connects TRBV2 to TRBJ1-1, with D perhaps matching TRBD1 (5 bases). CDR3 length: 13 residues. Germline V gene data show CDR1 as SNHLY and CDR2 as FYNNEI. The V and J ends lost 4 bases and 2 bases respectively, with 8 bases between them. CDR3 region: CASSGDRNTEAFF. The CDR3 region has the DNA TGTGCCAGCAGTGGAGACAGAAACACTGAAGCTTTCTTT.

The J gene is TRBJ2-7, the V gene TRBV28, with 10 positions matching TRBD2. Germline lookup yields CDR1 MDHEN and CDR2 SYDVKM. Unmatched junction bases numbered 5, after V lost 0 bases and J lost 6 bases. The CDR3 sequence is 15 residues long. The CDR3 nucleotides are TGTGCCAGCAGTTTATGGACCAGCGGGAGGGTCGAGCAGTACTTC. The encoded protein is CASSLWTSGRVEQYF.

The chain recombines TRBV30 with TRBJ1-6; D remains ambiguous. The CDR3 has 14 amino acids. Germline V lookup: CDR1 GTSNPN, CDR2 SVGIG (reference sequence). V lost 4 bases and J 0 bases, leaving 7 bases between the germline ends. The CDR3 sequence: CAWNSNSYNSPLHF. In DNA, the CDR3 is TGTGCCTGGAACTCAAACTCCTATAATTCACCCCTCCACTTT.

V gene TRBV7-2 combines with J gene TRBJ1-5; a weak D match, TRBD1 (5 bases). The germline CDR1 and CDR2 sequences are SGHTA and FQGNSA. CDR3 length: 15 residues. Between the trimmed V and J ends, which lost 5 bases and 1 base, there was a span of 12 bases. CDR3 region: CASSQEGPSNQPQHF. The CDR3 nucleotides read TGTGCCAGCAGCCAAGAGGGGCCGAGCAATCAGCCCCAGCATTTT.

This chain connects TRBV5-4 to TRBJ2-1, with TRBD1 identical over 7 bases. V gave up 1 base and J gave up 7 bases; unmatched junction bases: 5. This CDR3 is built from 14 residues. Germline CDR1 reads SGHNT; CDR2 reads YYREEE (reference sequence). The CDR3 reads CASSLMTGSNEQFF. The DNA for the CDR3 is TGTGCCAGCAGCTTGATGACAGGGTCGAATGAGCAGTTCTTC.

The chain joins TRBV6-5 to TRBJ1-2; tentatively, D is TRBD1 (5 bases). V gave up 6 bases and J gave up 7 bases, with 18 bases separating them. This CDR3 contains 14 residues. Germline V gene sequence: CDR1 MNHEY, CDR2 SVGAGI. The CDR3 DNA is TGTGCCAGCAGACCCGGGACGGTGCTAGGTGGCTACACCTTC. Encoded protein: CASRPGTVLGGYTF.

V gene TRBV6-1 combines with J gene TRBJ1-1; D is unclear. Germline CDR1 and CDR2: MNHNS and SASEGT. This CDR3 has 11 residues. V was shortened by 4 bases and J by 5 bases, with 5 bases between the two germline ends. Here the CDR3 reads CASSVSTEAFF. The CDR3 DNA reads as TGTGCCAGCAGTGTGAGTACTGAAGCTTTCTTT.

The CDR3 is CASSFSARYGYTF. The CDR3 nucleotides read TGTGCCAGCAGTTTTTCTGCCCGGTATGGCTACACCTTC. The gene calls are TRBV28 and TRBJ1-2; D is undetermined. In germline, CDR1 is MDHEN, CDR2 SYDVKM. CDR3 length: 13 amino acids. The ends were cut back, 3 bases at V and 5 bases at J, with 10 bases in the middle.

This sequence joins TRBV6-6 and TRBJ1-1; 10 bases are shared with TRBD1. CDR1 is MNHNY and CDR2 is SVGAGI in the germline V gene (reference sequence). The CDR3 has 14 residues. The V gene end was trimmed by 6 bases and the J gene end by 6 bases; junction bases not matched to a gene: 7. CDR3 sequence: CASSYDRGLSEAFF. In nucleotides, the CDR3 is TGTGCCAGCAGCTACGACAGGGGGCTTTCTGAAGCTTTCTTT.